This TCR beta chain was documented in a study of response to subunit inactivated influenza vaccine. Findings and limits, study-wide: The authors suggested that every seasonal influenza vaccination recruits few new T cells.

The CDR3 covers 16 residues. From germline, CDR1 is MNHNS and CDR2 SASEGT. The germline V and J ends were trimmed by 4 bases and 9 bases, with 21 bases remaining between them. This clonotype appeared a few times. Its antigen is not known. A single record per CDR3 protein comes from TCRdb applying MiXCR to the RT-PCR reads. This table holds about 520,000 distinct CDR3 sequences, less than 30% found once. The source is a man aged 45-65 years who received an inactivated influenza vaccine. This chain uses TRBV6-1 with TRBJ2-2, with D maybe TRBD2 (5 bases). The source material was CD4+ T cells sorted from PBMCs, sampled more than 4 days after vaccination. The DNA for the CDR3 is TGTGCCAGCAGTGTTTCGCCGGGGTCTTCAACCAGGGAGCTGTTTTTT. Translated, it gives CASSVSPGSSTRELFF.